A single sample is the source of the 30 T cell receptor beta chains below, sequenced in a study of blood T cell repertoires in COVID-19 (dated by TCRdb to 2020 to 2022). Library preparation used the immunoSEQ multiplex PCR assay. As stored in TCRdb, this immuneACCESS dataset retains in-frame rearrangements with V and J assigned. A fraction of the clones does not appear; measured against another copy, unresolved V genes explain less than half of the discrepancy, and the remainder lacks a known reason. The table for this sample lists some 200,000 clones; roughly 87% of them were counted only once. In total, the top ten clones hold 10% to 15% of the sample. Sequenced sample: peripheral blood. These receptors were obtained from a woman under 30 who had recovered from COVID-19.

J is TRBJ1-2 and V is TRBV9; no definite D call. Trimming removed 0 bases at V and 8 bases at J, with 11 bases between. The CDR3 is made up of 13 amino acids. Germline CDR1 and CDR2: SGDLS and YYNGEE. CDR3 in amino acids: CASSVGARSGYTF. The DNA of the CDR3 is TGTGCCAGCAGCGTAGGGGCGAGATCAGGCTACACCTTC.

This clone has a single count. V and J are TRBV10-1 and TRBJ2-2, with 8 bases that match TRBD1. The germline gives CDR1 WNHNN, CDR2 SYGVQD (reference sequence). V shed 4 bases, J shed 5 bases, and the junction held 9 bases outside the gene matches. There are 16 residues in the CDR3. The CDR3 sequence: CASSGLGQGRTGELFF. CDR3 nucleotides: TGCGCCAGCAGTGGGTTAGGACAGGGAAGGACCGGGGAGCTGTTTTTT.

The chain combines TRBV5-1 with TRBJ2-7; D possibly corresponds to TRBD1 (5 bases). Per germline, CDR1 SGHRS and CDR2 YFSETQ. The CDR3 covers 14 residues. The V and J ends lost 1 base and 4 bases respectively, with 12 bases between them. The CDR3, as DNA: TGCGCCAGCAGCTTGAGGGGCGAAGGTTACGAGCAGTACTTC. The encoded protein is CASSLRGEGYEQYF.

The gene calls are TRBV12-3 or TRBV12-4 and TRBJ2-1; 9 bases align to TRBD2. The V and J ends lost 3 bases and 14 bases, in that order; junction bases with no gene match: 8. The CDR3 is made up of 13 amino acids. The CDR3 DNA sequence: TGTGCCAGCAGTTTTGAGGGCGGGAGGGCCGAGTTCTTC. Translating gives CASSFEGGRAEFF.

V is TRBV7-6 and J is TRBJ2-3; 10 bases line up with TRBD2. Germline CDR1 is SGHVS and CDR2 is FNYEAQ. The trim removed 3 bases at V and 2 bases at J, leaving 8 bases unmatched. The CDR3 is 17 residues long. This chain's CDR3 is CASSLATSGLHTDTQYF. CDR3 in DNA: TGTGCCAGCAGCTTGGCGACTAGCGGGCTTCACACAGATACGCAGTATTTT.

The chain combines TRBV29-1 with TRBJ2-1; 7 positions agree with TRBD1. This CDR3 contains 15 residues. V was pared by 0 bases and J by 1 base, with 3 bases of the junction left unmatched. CDR1 SQVTM and CDR2 ANQGSEA come from the germline V gene. The chain's CDR3 is CSVEDPTGSYNEQFF. CDR3 nucleotides: TGCAGCGTTGAAGATCCGACAGGGTCCTACAATGAGCAGTTCTTC.

The rearrangement uses TRBV9 and TRBJ1-1; possible D gene TRBD1, 5 bases. Germline assignment: CDR1 SGDLS and CDR2 YYNGEE. CDR3 length equals 13 residues. Trimming cost V 0 bases and J 4 bases, with 7 bases left between them. The DNA of the CDR3 is TGTGCCAGCAGCGTAGAGGGGCTCACTGAAGCTTTCTTT. This gives the protein CASSVEGLTEAFF.

V and J are TRBV18 and TRBJ1-3; 8 bases line up with TRBD1. CDR3 length equals 16 residues. The V gene's germline CDR1 is KGHSH and CDR2 LQKENI. J was trimmed by 3 bases and V by 5 bases; bases with no gene match: 9. This CDR3 reads CASSSWTGLGGNTIYF. The DNA for the CDR3 is TGTGCCAGCTCATCATGGACAGGGTTAGGTGGAAACACCATATATTTT.

V and J are TRBV7-3 and TRBJ2-5; TRBD1 matches at 9 bases. The germline CDR1 and CDR2 sequences are SGHTA and FQGTGA. Trimming at V came to 1 base and at J to 0 bases, leaving 15 bases not matched to a gene. This CDR3 spans 20 amino acids. The chain's CDR3 is CASSLRSPGQGAINQETQYF. The CDR3, as DNA: TGTGCCAGCAGCTTAAGGTCACCGGGACAGGGCGCGATTAACCAAGAGACCCAGTACTTC.

This chain connects TRBV9 to TRBJ1-6; D may be TRBD1 (5 bases). CDR3 length equals 16 residues. V lost 3 bases and J lost 7, with 17 bases in between. CDR1 is SGDLS, CDR2 YYNGEE, per germline. This CDR3 is CASSERSGGWNSPLHF. Written as DNA, the CDR3 is TGTGCCAGCAGCGAACGTTCGGGGGGTTGGAATTCACCCCTCCACTTT.

The chain carries TRBV12-3 or TRBV12-4 and TRBJ1-4, with 7 bases identical to TRBD1. This CDR3 contains 13 residues. J lost 6 bases, V lost 10 bases, and 8 bases had no gene match. The CDR3 DNA follows: TGTGCCACGAGGGGTCAGGGGGATGAAAAACTGTTTTTT. Translating gives CATRGQGDEKLFF.

This sequence joins TRBV7-2 and TRBJ2-1; 10 bases match TRBD1. The V and J ends lost 5 bases and 7 bases, in that order; junction bases with no gene match: 11. The V gene's germline CDR1 is SGHTA and CDR2 FQGNSA. This CDR3 spans 16 amino acids. CDR3 in DNA: TGTGCCAGCAGCCCGCTAGACCCGGGACAGGGGAATGAGCAGTTCTTC. Amino acids: CASSPLDPGQGNEQFF.

In nucleotides, the CDR3 is TGCGCCAGCAGCGACGGGACTAGCGGGAGGGCCGGGAAGTCCTACAATGAGCAGTTCTTC. This translates into CASSDGTSGRAGKSYNEQFF. V gene TRBV5-1 combines with J gene TRBJ2-1; 16 bases fit TRBD2. The CDR3 is made up of 20 amino acids. Germline-derived CDR1 and CDR2 are SGHRS and YFSETQ. J gave up 1 base and V 4 bases, and 11 bases lay outside the gene matches.

This chain uses TRBV5-6 with TRBJ2-7; 7 bases match TRBD1. Germline V gives CDR1 SGHDT, CDR2 YYEEEE. The junction had 6 bases not matched to a gene; V was cut back by 4 bases and J by 5 bases. This CDR3 contains 13 residues. This chain's CDR3 is CASSARDSHEQYF. CDR3 in DNA: TGTGCCAGCAGCGCCAGGGACAGCCACGAGCAGTACTTC.

The V gene is TRBV9, the J gene TRBJ2-2; tentatively, D is TRBD2 (6 bases). In germline, CDR1 is SGDLS, CDR2 YYNGEE. This CDR3 is built from 15 residues. Deletions cut 4 bases from V and 1 base from J, with 11 bases between. The DNA for the CDR3 is TGTGCCAGCAGCTCGAGGCGGGGGAACACCGGGGAGCTGTTTTTT. The encoded protein is CASSSRRGNTGELFF.

This sequence joins TRBV7-9 and TRBJ2-5; 7 bases are shared with TRBD2. Germline CDR1 SEHNR, CDR2 FQNEAQ (reference sequence). The CDR3 runs 16 residues. Trimming cost V 1 base and J 7 bases; bases outside gene matches: 12. The CDR3 spells CASSLVEGGPDGTQYF. The CDR3 DNA reads as TGTGCCAGCAGCTTAGTGGAGGGAGGGCCGGACGGGACCCAGTACTTC.

The DNA of the CDR3 is TGTGCCAGGAGAGACGGGAGCGATACGCAGTATTTT. Its translation: CARRDGSDTQYF. The chain employs TRBV5-3 and TRBJ2-3, with D possibly TRBD2 on 6 matching bases. TRBV5-3 is filed as an ORF, its function uncertain. Trimming stripped 8 bases from V and 6 bases from J, with 13 bases between. The CDR3 length is 12 residues.

The genes are TRBV27 and TRBJ1-5; D remains unclear. V gave up 3 bases and J gave up 0 bases, with 3 bases separating them. CDR1 is MNHEY, CDR2 SMNVEV, per germline (reference sequence). The CDR3 consists of 13 residues. CDR3 in amino acids: CASSFNSNQPQHF. The CDR3 bases are TGTGCCAGCAGTTTCAATAGCAATCAGCCCCAGCATTTT.

V usage is TRBV12-5 and J usage is TRBJ2-5; 7 bases are shared with TRBD2. This CDR3 has 16 amino acids. Per the germline V gene, CDR1 is LGHNT and CDR2 is FRNRAP. Trimming at V came to 0 bases and at J to 6 bases, leaving 10 bases not matched to a gene. For the CDR3, the DNA is TGTGCTAGTGGTTTGGTATTGGGGGAGGGCCCCAAGACCCAGTACTTC. Its translation is CASGLVLGEGPKTQYF.

The rearrangement joins TRBV18 to TRBJ2-7, with 8 nucleotides matching TRBD1. The CDR3 consists of 16 residues. From germline, CDR1 is KGHSH and CDR2 LQKENI. The V segment lost 2 bases and the J segment 3 bases; nucleotides outside the gene matches: 9. Written as DNA, the CDR3 is TGTGCCAGCTCACCAAACAGGGGGTACCTTAACTACGAGCAGTACTTC. Translation: CASSPNRGYLNYEQYF.

This chain connects TRBV13 to TRBJ2-7; a possible D gene is TRBD2 (5 bases). Germline-derived CDR1 and CDR2 are PRHDT and FYEKMQ (reference sequence). The CDR3 covers 13 residues. The V and J ends lost 5 bases and 1 base respectively, with 9 bases between them. The CDR3: CASSERVSYEQYF. CDR3 in DNA: TGTGCCAGCAGCGAGAGGGTTTCCTACGAGCAGTACTTC.

CDR3 sequence (DNA): TGTGCCAGCAGCCCCCGTCCCATTAAAGAAGGAGTTGAGCAGTTCTTC. This encodes CASSPRPIKEGVEQFF. The rearrangement links TRBV11-3 to TRBJ2-1; the D is unclear. The V end was cut by 5 bases, the J end by 9 bases, with 23 bases between. This CDR3 is 16 amino acids long. The germline V gene encodes CDR1 SGHNT and CDR2 YENEEA.

The gene calls are TRBV10-3 and TRBJ2-7; tentative D call: TRBD1 (6 bases). The germline gives CDR1 ENHRY, CDR2 SYGVKD. Trimming stripped 8 bases from V and 0 bases from J, with 14 bases between. The CDR3 loop spans 14 amino acids. The CDR3 region has the DNA TGTGCCATCGGGAAAGACAGGAGCTCCTACGAGCAGTACTTC. This translates into CAIGKDRSSYEQYF.

This clone showed up just once. The chain links TRBV10-2 to TRBJ2-7, with a tentative D call TRBD1 (6 bases). The CDR3 length is 13 residues. Deletions cut 6 bases from V and 4 bases from J, with 13 bases between. Germline lookup yields CDR1 WSHSY and CDR2 SAAADI. Here the CDR3 reads CASSAGQIYEQYF. The CDR3 nucleotides are TGCGCCAGCAGCGCTGGACAGATTTACGAGCAGTACTTC.

J is TRBJ2-1 and V is TRBV6-2 or TRBV6-3, with D perhaps TRBD2 (5 bases). Germline CDR1 and CDR2: MNHEY and SVGEGT. This CDR3 comprises 14 residues. Trimming took off 5 bases at V and 4 bases at J, with 12 bases between the two ends. The DNA of the CDR3 is TGTGCCAGCAGTAAGAGACTACTATACAATGAGCAGTTCTTC. Its protein is CASSKRLLYNEQFF.

V usage is TRBV4-3 and J usage is TRBJ2-2; TRBD1 matches at 7 bases. Looked up from germline, CDR1 is LGHNA and CDR2 is YSLEER. V lost 0 bases and J lost 0; bases outside the gene matches: 4. CDR3 length equals 17 residues. The CDR3 DNA follows: TGCGCCAGCAGCCAAGAATTCACAGGGGCGAACACCGGGGAGCTGTTTTTT. Translating it yields CASSQEFTGANTGELFF.

The CDR3: CATSDAGGGNQPQHF. In DNA form, the CDR3 reads TGTGCCACCAGTGACGCGGGGGGTGGCAATCAGCCCCAGCATTTT. The chain has TRBV24-1 and TRBJ1-5; D perhaps matches TRBD1 (5 bases). CDR1 and CDR2 from the germline V gene are KGHDR and SFDVKD. Trimming removed 4 bases from V and 2 bases from J, with 11 bases in between. The CDR3 is made up of 15 amino acids.

J is TRBJ2-2 and V is TRBV7-7; a weak D match, TRBD2 (6 bases). V was cut by 0 bases and J by 3 bases, with 14 bases left in between. CDR3 size: 17 residues. Germline assignment: CDR1 SSHAT and CDR2 FNYEAQ (reference sequence). Here the CDR3 DNA reads TGTGCCAGCAGCTTAGCGGGGACTGCCGTTGACACCGGGGAGCTGTTTTTT. It encodes CASSLAGTAVDTGELFF.

This chain uses TRBV18 with TRBJ1-2; 7 bases fit TRBD1. Looked up from germline, CDR1 is KGHSH and CDR2 is LQKENI. The CDR3 covers 13 residues. Trimming at V came to 2 bases and at J to 5 bases, leaving 2 bases not matched to a gene. Here the CDR3 reads CASSPGTEYGYTF. The DNA for the CDR3 is TGTGCCAGCTCACCAGGGACAGAGTATGGCTACACCTTC.

The V and J genes are TRBV7-2 and TRBJ2-7, with D possibly matching TRBD1 (6 bases). Germline V gives CDR1 SGHTA, CDR2 FQGNSA. This CDR3 is 14 amino acids long. Trimming stripped 4 bases from V and 3 bases from J, with 13 bases between. The CDR3 DNA reads as TGTGCCAGCAGCTCGGCGACAGGCCTCTACGAGCAGTACTTC. Amino acids: CASSSATGLYEQYF. Using reference TRBV7-2 and TRBJ2-7 for the parts outside the CDR3, the full variable domain is GAGVSQSPSNKVTEKGKDVELRCDPISGHTALYWYRQSLGQGLEFLIYFQGNSAPDKSGLPSDRFSAERTGGSVSTLTIQRTQQEDSAVYLCASSSATGLYEQYFGPGTRLTVT.